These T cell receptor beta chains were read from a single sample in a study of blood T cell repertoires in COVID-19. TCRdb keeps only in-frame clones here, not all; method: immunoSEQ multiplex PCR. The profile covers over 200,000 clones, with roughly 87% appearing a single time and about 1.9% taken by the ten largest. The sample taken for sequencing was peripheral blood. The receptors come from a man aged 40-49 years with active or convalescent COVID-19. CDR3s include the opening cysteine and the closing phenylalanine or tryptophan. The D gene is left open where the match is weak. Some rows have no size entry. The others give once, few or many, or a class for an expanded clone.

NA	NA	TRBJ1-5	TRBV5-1	CASSLGNQTNQPQHF	TGCGCCAGCAGCTTGGGTAATCAGACTAATCAGCCCCAGCATTTT
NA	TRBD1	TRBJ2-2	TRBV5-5	CASSLDRGRELFF	TGTGCCAGCAGCTTGGACAGGGGCAGGGAGCTGTTTTTT
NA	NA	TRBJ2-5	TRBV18	CASSPSLGGETQYF	TGTGCCAGCTCACCTTCGCTTGGCGGAGAGACCCAGTACTTC
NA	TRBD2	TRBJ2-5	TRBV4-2	CASSQEGLAGGGETQYF	TGTGCCAGCAGCCAAGAAGGACTAGCGGGAGGGGGGGAGACCCAGTACTTC
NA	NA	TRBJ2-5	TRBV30	CAYYEGRETQYF	TGTGCCTACTACGAGGGGAGGGAGACCCAGTACTTC
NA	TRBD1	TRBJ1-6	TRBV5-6	CASSFGQGLSPLHF	TGTGCCAGCAGCTTCGGACAGGGGCTTTCACCCCTCCACTTT
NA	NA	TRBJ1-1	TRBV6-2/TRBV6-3	CASSGGLGSSNTEAFF	TGTGCCAGCAGTGGGGGACTGGGAAGCTCGAACACTGAAGCTTTCTTT
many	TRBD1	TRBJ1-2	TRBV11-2	CASSPGQNYGYTF	TGTGCCAGCAGCCCGGGACAGAACTATGGCTACACCTTC
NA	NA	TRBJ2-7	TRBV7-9	CASSPANGEQYF	TGTGCCAGCAGCCCCGCAAACGGCGAGCAGTACTTC
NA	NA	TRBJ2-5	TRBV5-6	CASSLRETQYF	TGTGCCAGCAGCTTGCGGGAGACCCAGTACTTC
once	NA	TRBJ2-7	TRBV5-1	CASSSQPGALYEQYF	TGCGCCAGCAGCTCACAACCGGGAGCGCTTTACGAGCAGTACTTC
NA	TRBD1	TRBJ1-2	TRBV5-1	CASSFTGQGAQGYTF	TGCGCCAGCAGCTTTACTGGACAGGGGGCGCAAGGCTACACCTTC
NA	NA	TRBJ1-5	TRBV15	CATSRKGDGHSNQPQHF	TGTGCCACCAGCCGAAAGGGGGACGGGCATAGCAATCAGCCCCAGCATTTT
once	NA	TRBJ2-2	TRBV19	CASTEPREYAGELFF	TGTGCCAGTACCGAACCCCGGGAGTATGCCGGGGAGCTGTTTTTT
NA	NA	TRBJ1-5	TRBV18	CASSTQGKPQHF	TGTGCCAGCTCAACTCAGGGTAAGCCCCAGCATTTT
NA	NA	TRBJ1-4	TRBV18	CASSQLGQPNSGKLFF	TGTGCCAGCTCGCAACTAGGACAGCCCAATTCTGGAAAACTGTTTTTT
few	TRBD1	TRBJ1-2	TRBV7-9	CASSTHRGNRDYGYTF	TGTGCCAGCAGCACACACAGGGGGAACAGAGACTATGGCTACACCTTC
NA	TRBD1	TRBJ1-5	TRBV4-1	CASSPRTGNQPQHF	TGCGCCAGCAGCCCACGGACAGGGAATCAGCCCCAGCATTTT
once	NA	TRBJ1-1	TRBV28	CASSEDTEAFF	TGTGCCAGCAGTGAGGACACTGAAGCTTTCTTT
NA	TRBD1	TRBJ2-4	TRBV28	CASSLAGTGGNIQYF	TGTGCCAGCAGTTTAGCCGGGACAGGGGGAAACATTCAGTACTTC
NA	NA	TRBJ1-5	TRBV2	CATSVEGSNQPQHF	TGTGCCACTTCCGTAGAGGGAAGCAATCAGCCCCAGCATTTT
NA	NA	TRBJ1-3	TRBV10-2	CATAGGNTIYF	TGCGCCACCGCGGGAGGAAACACCATATATTTT
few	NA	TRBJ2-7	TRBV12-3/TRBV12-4	CASSPPVGKQYF	TGTGCCAGCAGCCCGCCCGTCGGGAAGCAGTACTTC
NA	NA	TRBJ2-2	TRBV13	CASSSITGELFF	TGTGCCAGCAGCTCTATAACCGGGGAGCTGTTTTTT
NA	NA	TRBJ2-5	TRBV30	CAWRRLGEETQYF	TGTGCCTGGAGGCGGCTAGGGGAAGAGACCCAGTACTTC
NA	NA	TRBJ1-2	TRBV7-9	CASSLGGYGYTF	TGTGCCAGCAGTCTCGGGGGGTATGGCTACACCTTC
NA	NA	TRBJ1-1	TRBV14	CASSHLDGRETEAFF	TGTGCCAGCAGCCACCTAGACGGGAGGGAAACTGAAGCTTTCTTT
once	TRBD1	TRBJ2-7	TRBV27	CASSSTGYEQYF	TGTGCCAGCAGTTCGACAGGGTACGAGCAGTACTTC
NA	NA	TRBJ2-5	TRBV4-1	CASSPYEEYQETQYF	TGCGCCAGCAGCCCCTATGAGGAGTACCAAGAGACCCAGTACTTC
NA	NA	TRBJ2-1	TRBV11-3	CASSLSSYNEQFF	TGTGCCAGCAGCTTGAGCTCCTACAATGAGCAGTTCTTC
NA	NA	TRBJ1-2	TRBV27	CASSLNFGTSSNYGYTF	TGTGCCAGCAGTTTAAACTTCGGGACATCCTCAAACTATGGCTACACCTTC
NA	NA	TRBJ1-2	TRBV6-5	CASRLPGSAGYTF	TGTGCCAGCAGACTCCCCGGGTCGGCGGGCTACACCTTC
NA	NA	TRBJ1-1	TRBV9	CASSVVRGRNTEAFF	TGTGCCAGCAGCGTAGTCAGGGGTCGGAACACTGAAGCTTTCTTT
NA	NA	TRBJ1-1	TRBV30	CAWSRSAPTEAFF	TGTGCCTGGAGTCGCAGCGCGCCCACTGAAGCTTTCTTT
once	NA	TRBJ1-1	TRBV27	CASSPGRGFTEAFF	TGTGCCAGCAGCCCTGGCAGGGGATTCACTGAAGCTTTCTTT
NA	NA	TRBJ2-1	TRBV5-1	CASSFDSSRDEQFF	TGCGCCAGCAGCTTTGACTCTTCACGGGATGAGCAGTTCTTC
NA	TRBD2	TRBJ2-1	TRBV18	CASSPEKVAGDYNEQFF	TGTGCCAGCTCACCCGAGAAGGTTGCGGGGGACTACAATGAGCAGTTCTTC
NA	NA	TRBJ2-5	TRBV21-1	CASSKEGRGLQETQYF	TGTGCCAGCAGCAAAGAGGGCAGGGGGCTTCAAGAGACCCAGTACTTC
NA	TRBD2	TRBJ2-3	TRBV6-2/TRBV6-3	CASSTSTGLAGVVDTQYF	TGTGCCAGCAGTACCAGTACGGGACTAGCGGGAGTCGTAGATACGCAGTATTTT
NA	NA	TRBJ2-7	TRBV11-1	CASSLTRQPTYEQYF	TGTGCCAGCAGCCTGACGCGACAGCCGACCTACGAGCAGTACTTC
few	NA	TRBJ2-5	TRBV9	CASSVGRGLETQYF	TGTGCCAGCAGCGTAGGAAGAGGGTTAGAGACCCAGTACTTC
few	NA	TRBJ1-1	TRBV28	CASSLQGMNTEAFF	TGTGCCAGCAGTTTACAGGGTATGAACACTGAAGCTTTCTTT
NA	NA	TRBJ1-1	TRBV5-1	CASSLEQAIVNTEAFF	TGCGCCAGCAGCTTGGAACAGGCGATTGTGAACACTGAAGCTTTCTTT
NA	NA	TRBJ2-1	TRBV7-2	CASSLDVGDYNEQFF	TGTGCCAGCAGCTTAGACGTCGGAGACTACAATGAGCAGTTCTTC
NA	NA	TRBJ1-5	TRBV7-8	CAAPGPKGPYSNQPQHF	TGTGCCGCGCCGGGCCCCAAGGGGCCTTATAGCAATCAGCCCCAGCATTTT
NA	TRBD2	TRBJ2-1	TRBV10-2	CASRGVLATYNEQFF	TGCGCCAGCAGGGGGGTACTAGCGACCTACAATGAGCAGTTCTTC
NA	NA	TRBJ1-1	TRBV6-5	CASSYSRASNTEAFF	TGTGCCAGCAGTTACTCGAGGGCCTCAAACACTGAAGCTTTCTTT
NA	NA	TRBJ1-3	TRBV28	CASSPPGASGNTIYF	TGTGCCAGCAGTCCCCCCGGAGCCTCTGGAAACACCATATATTTT